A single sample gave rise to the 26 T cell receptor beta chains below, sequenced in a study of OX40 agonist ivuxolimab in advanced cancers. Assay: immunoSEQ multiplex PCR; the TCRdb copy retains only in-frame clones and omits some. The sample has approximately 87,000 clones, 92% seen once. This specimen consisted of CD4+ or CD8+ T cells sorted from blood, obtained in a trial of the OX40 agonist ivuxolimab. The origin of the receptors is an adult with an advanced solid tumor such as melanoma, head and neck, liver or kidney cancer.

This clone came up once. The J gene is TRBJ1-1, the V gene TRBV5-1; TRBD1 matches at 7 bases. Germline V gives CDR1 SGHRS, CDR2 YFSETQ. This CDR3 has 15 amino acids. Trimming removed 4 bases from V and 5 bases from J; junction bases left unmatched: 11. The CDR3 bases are TGCGCCAGCAGCCGGGACAGTTCGTTGCGTACTGAAGCTTTCTTT. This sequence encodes CASSRDSSLRTEAFF.

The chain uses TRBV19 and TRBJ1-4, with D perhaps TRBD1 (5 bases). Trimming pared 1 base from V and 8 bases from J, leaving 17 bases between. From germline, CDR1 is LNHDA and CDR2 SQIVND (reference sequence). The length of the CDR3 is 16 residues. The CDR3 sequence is CASSIGGELETEKLFF. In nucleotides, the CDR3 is TGTGCCAGTAGTATAGGAGGGGAACTTGAAACAGAAAAACTGTTTTTT.

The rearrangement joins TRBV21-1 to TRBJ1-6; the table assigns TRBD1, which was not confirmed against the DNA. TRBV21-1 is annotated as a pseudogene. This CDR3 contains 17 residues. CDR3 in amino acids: CASSKVEQGARESPLHF. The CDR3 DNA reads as TGTGCCAGCAGCAAAGTCGAACAGGGGGCCCGGGAATCACCCCTCCACTTT.

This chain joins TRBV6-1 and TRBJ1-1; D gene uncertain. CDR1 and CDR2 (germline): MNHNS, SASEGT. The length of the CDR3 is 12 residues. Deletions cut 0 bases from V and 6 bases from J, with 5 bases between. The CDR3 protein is CASSEALAEAFF. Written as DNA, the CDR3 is TGTGCCAGCAGTGAAGCGCTGGCTGAAGCTTTCTTT.

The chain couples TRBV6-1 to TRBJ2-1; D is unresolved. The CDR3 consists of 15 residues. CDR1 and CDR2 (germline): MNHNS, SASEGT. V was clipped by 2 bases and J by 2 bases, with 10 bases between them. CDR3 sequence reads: CASSELSATYNEQFF. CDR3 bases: TGTGCCAGCAGTGAACTGAGCGCCACCTACAATGAGCAGTTCTTC.

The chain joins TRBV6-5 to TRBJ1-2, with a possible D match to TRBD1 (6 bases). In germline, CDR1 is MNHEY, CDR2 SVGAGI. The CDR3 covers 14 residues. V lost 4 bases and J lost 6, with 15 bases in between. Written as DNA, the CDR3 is TGTGCCAGCAGTTCCAGACAGGAGATCCATGGCTACACCTTC. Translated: CASSSRQEIHGYTF.

The CDR3 loop reads CASSLSRDSSYEQYF. DNA of the CDR3: TGTGCCAGCAGTTTATCTCGGGACAGCTCCTACGAGCAGTACTTC. The chain has TRBV27 and TRBJ2-7, with 7 bases identical to TRBD1. This CDR3 spans 15 amino acids. V dropped 0 bases and J dropped 0; count of bases not matched to a gene: 2. In germline, CDR1 is MNHEY, CDR2 SMNVEV (reference sequence).

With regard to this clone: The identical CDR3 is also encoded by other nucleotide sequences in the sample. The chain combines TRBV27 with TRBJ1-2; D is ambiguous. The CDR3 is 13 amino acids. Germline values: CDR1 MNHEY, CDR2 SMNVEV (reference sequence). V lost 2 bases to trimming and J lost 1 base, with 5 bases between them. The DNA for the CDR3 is TGTGCCAGCAGTTTAGGCGGTAACTATGGCTACACCTTC. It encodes CASSLGGNYGYTF.

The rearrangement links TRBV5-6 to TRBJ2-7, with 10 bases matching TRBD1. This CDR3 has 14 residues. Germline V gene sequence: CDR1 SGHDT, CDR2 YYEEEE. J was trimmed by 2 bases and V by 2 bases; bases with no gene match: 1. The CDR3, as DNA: TGTGCCAGCAGCTTCGGGACAGGGGCCTACGAGCAGTACTTC. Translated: CASSFGTGAYEQYF.

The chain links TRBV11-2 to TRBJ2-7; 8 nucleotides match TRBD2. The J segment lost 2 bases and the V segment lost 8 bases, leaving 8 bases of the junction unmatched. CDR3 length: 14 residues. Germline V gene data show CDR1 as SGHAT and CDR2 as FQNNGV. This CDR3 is CASRLARGTYEQYF. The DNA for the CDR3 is TGTGCCAGCCGACTAGCGAGGGGAACCTACGAGCAGTACTTC.

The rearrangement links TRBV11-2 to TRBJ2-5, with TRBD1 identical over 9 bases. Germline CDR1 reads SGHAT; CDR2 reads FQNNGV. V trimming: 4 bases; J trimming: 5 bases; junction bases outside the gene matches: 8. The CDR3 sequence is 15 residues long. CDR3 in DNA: TGTGCCAGCAGCTCCGGGACAGGGCTGGGGGAGACCCAGTACTTC. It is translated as CASSSGTGLGETQYF.

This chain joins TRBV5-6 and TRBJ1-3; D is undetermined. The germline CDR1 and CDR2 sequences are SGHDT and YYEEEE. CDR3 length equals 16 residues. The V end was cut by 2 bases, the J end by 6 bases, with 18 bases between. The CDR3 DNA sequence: TGTGCCAGCAGCTTCGGTAGTGCCCTAAGAATAAACACCATATATTTT. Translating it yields CASSFGSALRINTIYF.

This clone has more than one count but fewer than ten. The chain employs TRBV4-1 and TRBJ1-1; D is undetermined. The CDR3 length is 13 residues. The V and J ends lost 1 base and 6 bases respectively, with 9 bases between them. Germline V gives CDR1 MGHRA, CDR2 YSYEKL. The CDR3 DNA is TGCGCCAGCAGCCAAGGAGGGTCCCCTGAAGCTTTCTTT. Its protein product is CASSQGGSPEAFF.

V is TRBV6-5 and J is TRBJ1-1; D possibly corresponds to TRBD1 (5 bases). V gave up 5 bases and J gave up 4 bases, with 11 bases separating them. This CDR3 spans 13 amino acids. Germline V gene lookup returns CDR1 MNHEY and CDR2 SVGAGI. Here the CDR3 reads CASSQGEGTEAFF. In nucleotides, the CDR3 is TGTGCCAGCAGTCAGGGTGAGGGCACTGAAGCTTTCTTT.

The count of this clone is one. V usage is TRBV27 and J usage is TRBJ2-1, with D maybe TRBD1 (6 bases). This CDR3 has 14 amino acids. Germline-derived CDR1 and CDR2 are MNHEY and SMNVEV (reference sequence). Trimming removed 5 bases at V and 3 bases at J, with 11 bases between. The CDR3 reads CASSQGGNYNEQFF. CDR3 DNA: TGTGCCAGCAGTCAAGGGGGAAACTACAATGAGCAGTTCTTC.

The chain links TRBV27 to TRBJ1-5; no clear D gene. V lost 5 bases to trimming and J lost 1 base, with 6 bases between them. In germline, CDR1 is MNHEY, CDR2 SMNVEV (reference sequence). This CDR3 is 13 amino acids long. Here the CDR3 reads CASSPKSNQPQHF. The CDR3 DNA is TGTGCCAGCAGTCCCAAGAGCAATCAGCCCCAGCATTTT.

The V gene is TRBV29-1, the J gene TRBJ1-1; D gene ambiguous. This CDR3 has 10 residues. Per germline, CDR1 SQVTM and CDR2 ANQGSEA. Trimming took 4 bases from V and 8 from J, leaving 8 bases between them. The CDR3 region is CSVASDEAFF. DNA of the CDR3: TGCAGCGTTGCTAGTGACGAAGCTTTCTTT.

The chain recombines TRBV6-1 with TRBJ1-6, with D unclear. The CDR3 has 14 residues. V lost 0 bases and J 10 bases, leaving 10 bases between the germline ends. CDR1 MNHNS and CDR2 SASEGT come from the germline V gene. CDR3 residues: CASSEALLVSPLHF. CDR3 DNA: TGTGCCAGCAGTGAAGCGCTTCTCGTCTCACCCCTCCACTTT.

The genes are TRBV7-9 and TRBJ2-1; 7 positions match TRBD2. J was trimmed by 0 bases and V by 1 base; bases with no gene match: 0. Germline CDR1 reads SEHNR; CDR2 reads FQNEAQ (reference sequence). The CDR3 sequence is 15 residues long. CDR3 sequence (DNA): TGTGCCAGCAGCTTAGGCGGGGGCTCCTACAATGAGCAGTTCTTC. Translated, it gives CASSLGGGSYNEQFF.

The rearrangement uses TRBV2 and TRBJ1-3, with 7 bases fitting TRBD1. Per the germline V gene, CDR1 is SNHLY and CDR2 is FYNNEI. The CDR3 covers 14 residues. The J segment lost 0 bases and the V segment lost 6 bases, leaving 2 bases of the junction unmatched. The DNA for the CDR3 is TGTGCCAGCAGGACAGGGTTCTCTGGAAACACCATATATTTT. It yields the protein CASRTGFSGNTIYF. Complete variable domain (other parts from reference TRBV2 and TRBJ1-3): EPEVTQTPSHQVTQMGQEVILRCVPISNHLYFYWYRQILGQKVEFLVSFYNNEISEKSEIFDDQFSVERPDGSNFTLKIRSTKLEDSAMYFCASRTGFSGNTIYFGEGSWLTVV.

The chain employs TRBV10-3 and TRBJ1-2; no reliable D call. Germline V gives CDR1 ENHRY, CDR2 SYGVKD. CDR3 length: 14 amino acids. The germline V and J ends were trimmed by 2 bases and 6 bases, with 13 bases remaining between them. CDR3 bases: TGTGCCATCAGTGAGGAGGGATGGCGGGATGGCTACACCTTC. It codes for CAISEEGWRDGYTF.

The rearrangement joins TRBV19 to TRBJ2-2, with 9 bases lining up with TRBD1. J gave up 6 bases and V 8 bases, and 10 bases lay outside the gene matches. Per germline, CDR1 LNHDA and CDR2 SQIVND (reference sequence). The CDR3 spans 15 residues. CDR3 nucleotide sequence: TGTGCCAGTCACGGGTGGACAGGGGTGGCCGGGGAGCTGTTTTTT. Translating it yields CASHGWTGVAGELFF.

The CDR3 DNA follows: TGTGCCACCACGGGACTAGCGGGGTACAATGAGCAGTTCTTC. This gives the protein CATTGLAGYNEQFF. V and J are TRBV15 and TRBJ2-1; 13 bases agree with TRBD2. Trimming removed 7 bases from V and 4 bases from J; junction bases left unmatched: 1. The CDR3 totals 14 residues. CDR1 is LNHNV and CDR2 is YYDKDF in the germline V gene (reference sequence).

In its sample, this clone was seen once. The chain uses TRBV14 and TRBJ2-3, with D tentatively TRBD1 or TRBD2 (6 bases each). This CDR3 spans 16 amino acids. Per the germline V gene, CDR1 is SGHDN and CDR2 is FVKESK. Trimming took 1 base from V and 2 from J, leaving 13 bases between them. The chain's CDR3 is CASSQGGAGPTDTQYF. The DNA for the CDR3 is TGTGCCAGCAGCCAAGGGGGGGCGGGCCCCACAGATACGCAGTATTTT.

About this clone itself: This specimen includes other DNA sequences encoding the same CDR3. CDR3 protein: CASSQAQGAYEQYF. CDR3 sequence (DNA): TGCGCCAGCAGCCAAGCCCAGGGGGCCTACGAGCAGTACTTC. The rearrangement uses TRBV4-3 and TRBJ2-7; 7 nucleotides match TRBD1. This CDR3 is 14 amino acids long. J was trimmed by 2 bases and V by 1 base; bases with no gene match: 2. Germline lookup yields CDR1 LGHNA and CDR2 YSLEER.

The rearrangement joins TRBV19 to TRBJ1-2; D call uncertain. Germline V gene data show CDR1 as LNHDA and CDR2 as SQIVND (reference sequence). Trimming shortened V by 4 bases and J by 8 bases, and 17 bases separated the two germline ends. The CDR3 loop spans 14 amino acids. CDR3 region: CASSSGGALGGYTF. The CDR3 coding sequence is TGTGCCAGTAGTAGCGGAGGCGCACTTGGAGGCTACACCTTC. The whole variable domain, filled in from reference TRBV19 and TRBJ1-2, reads DGGITQSPKYLFRKEGQNVTLSCEQNLNHDAMYWYRQDPGQGLRLIYYSQIVNDFQKGDIAEGYSVSREKKESFPLTVTSAQKNPTAFYLCASSSGGALGGYTFGSGTRLTVV.